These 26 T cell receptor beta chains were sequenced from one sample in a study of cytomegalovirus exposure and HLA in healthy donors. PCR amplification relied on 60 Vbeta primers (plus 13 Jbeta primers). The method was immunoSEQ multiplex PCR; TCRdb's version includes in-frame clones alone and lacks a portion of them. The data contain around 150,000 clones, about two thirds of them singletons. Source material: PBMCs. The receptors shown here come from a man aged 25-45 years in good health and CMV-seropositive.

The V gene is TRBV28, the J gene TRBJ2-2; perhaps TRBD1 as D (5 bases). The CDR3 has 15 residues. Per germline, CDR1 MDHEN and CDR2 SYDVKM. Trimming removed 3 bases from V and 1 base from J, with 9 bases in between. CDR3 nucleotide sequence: TGTGCCAGCAGTTTTTATCAGGGGAACACCGGGGAGCTGTTTTTT. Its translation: CASSFYQGNTGELFF.

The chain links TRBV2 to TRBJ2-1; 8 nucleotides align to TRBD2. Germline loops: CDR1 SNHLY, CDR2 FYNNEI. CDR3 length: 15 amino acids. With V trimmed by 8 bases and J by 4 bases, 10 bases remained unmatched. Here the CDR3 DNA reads TGTGCCAGCGGCCTTAGCGGGACACCATACAATGAGCAGTTCTTC. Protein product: CASGLSGTPYNEQFF.

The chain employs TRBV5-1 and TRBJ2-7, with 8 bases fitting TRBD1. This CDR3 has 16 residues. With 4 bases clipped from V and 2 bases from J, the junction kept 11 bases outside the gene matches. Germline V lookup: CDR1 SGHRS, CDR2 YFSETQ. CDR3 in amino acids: CASSAGRDRRTYEQYF. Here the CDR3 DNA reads TGCGCCAGCAGCGCGGGCCGGGACAGGCGGACCTACGAGCAGTACTTC.

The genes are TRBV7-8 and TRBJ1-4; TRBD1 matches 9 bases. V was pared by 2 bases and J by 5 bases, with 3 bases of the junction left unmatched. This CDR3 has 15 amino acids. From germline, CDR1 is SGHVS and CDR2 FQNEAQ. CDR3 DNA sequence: TGTGCCAGCAGCTTATTGGGGACAGGGAATGAAAAACTGTTTTTT. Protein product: CASSLLGTGNEKLFF.

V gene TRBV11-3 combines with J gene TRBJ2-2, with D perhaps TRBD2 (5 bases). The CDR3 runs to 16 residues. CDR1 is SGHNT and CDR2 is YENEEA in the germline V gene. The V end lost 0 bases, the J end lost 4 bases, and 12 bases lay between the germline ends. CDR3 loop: CASSLDGRAPTGELFF. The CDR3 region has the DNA TGTGCCAGCAGCTTAGATGGGCGGGCCCCCACCGGGGAGCTGTTTTTT.

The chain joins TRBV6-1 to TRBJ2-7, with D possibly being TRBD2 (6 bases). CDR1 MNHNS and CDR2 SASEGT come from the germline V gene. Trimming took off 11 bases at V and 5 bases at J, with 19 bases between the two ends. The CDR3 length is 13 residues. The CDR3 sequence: CAVAPGGYNEQYF. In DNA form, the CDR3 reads TGTGCCGTCGCCCCCGGGGGATATAACGAGCAGTACTTC.

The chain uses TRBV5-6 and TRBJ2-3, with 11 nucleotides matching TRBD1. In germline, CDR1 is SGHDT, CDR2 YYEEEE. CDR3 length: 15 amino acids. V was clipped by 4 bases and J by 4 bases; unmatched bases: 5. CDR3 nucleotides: TGTGCCAGCAGCATCGGACAGGGGGCGGCAGATACGCAGTATTTT. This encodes CASSIGQGAADTQYF.

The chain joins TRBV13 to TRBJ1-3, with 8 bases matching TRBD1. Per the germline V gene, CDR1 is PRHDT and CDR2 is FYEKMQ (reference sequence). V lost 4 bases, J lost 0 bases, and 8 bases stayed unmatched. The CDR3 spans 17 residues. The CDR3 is CASSSLLTGGSGNTIYF. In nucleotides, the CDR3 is TGTGCCAGCAGCTCACTATTAACAGGGGGCTCTGGAAACACCATATATTTT.

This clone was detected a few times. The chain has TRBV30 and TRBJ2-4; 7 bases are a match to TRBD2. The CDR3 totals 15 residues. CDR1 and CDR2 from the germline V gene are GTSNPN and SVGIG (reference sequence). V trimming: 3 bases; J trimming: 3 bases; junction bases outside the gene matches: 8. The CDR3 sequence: CAWRGGRVVKNIQYF. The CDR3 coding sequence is TGTGCCTGGAGGGGAGGGCGGGTTGTCAAAAACATTCAGTACTTC.

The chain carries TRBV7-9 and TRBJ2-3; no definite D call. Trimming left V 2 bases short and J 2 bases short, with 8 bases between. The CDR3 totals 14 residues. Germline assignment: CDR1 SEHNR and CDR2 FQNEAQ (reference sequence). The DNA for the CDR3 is TGTGCCAGCAGCTTACTCTCTCTCACAGATACGCAGTATTTT. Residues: CASSLLSLTDTQYF.

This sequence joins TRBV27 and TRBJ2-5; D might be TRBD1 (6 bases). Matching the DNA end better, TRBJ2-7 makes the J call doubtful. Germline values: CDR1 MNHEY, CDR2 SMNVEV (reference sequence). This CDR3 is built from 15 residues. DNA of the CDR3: TGTGCCAGCTCCTTTGGGCGGGCAGGGGTCTACGAGCAGTACTTC. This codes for CASSFGRAGVYEQYF.

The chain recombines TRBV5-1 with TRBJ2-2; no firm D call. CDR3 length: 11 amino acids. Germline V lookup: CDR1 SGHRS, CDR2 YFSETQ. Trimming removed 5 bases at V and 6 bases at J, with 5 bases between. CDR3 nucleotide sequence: TGCGCCAGCAGAGAGCCCGGGGAGCTGTTTTTT. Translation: CASREPGELFF.

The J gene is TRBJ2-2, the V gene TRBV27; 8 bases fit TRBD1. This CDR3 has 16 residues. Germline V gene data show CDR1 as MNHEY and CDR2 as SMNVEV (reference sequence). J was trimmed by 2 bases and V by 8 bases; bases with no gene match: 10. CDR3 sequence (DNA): TGTGCCAGCTTTTATTGGACAGGGAAAAACACCGGGGAGCTGTTTTTT. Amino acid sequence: CASFYWTGKNTGELFF.

The CDR3 DNA reads TGTGCCAGCAGTCCAAAGTCGGATGAAAAACTGTTTTTT. Protein: CASSPKSDEKLFF. The chain recombines TRBV27 with TRBJ1-4; D gene ambiguous. CDR1 is MNHEY and CDR2 is SMNVEV in the germline V gene (reference sequence). Trimming stripped 5 bases from V and 6 bases from J, with 10 bases between. This CDR3 contains 13 residues.

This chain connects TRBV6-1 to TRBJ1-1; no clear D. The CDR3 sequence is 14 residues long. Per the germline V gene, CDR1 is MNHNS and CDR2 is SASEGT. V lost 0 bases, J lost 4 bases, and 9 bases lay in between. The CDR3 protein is CASSEALLRTEAFF. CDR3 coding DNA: TGTGCCAGCAGTGAAGCGCTCTTGCGCACTGAAGCTTTCTTT.

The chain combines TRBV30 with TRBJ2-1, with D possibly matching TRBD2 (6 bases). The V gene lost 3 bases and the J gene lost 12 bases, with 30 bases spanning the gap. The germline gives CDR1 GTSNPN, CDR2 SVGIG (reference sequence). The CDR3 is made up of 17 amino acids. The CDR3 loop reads CAWRGGVGGRYGSWQFF. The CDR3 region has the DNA TGTGCCTGGAGAGGTGGGGTAGGAGGGAGGTACGGGAGTTGGCAGTTCTTC.

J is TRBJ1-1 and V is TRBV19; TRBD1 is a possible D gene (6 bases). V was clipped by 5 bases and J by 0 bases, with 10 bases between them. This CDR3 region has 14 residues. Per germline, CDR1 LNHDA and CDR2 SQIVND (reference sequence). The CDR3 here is CASSGQFMNTEAFF. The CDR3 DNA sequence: TGTGCCAGTAGTGGACAGTTCATGAACACTGAAGCTTTCTTT.

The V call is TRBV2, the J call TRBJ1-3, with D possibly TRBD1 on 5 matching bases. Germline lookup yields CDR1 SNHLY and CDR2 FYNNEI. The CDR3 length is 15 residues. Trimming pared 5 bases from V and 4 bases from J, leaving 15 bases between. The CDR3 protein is CASSSGHGEGNTIYF. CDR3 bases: TGTGCCAGCAGTTCAGGACACGGAGAAGGAAACACCATATATTTT.

The CDR3 is CASSVASGTYEQYF. The CDR3 DNA is TGTGCCAGCAGTGTCGCTAGCGGGACCTACGAGCAGTACTTC. The gene calls are TRBV27 and TRBJ2-7, with TRBD2 matching 9 bases. Germline loops: CDR1 MNHEY, CDR2 SMNVEV (reference sequence). The CDR3 totals 14 residues. V shed 5 bases, J shed 2 bases, and the junction held 4 bases outside the gene matches.

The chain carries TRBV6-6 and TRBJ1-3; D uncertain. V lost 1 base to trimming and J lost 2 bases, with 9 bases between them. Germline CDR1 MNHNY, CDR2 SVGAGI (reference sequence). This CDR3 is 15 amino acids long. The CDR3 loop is CASSYLRITGNTIYF. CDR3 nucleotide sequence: TGTGCCAGCAGTTACTTGAGGATTACTGGAAACACCATATATTTT.

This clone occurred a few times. The CDR3 DNA reads TGTGCCAGCAGCCCAGTGTCGACAGGGGACAATGAGCAGTTCTTC. It yields the protein CASSPVSTGDNEQFF. The chain combines TRBV7-9 with TRBJ2-1; 8 bases fit TRBD1. Germline values: CDR1 SEHNR, CDR2 FQNEAQ (reference sequence). The CDR3 is 15 amino acids. The J segment lost 5 bases and the V segment lost 5 bases, leaving 8 bases of the junction unmatched.

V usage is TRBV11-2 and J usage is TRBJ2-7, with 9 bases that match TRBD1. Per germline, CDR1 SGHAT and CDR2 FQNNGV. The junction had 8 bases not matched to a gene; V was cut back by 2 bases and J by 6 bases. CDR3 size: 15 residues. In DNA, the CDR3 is TGTGCCAGCAGCTTAATTGGGGACAGGGCGAGCGAGCAGTACTTC. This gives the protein CASSLIGDRASEQYF.

The DNA of the CDR3 is TGTGCCAGCAGTTACTCTCCATCTGAAAAACTGTTTTTT. Amino acid sequence: CASSYSPSEKLFF. The V gene is TRBV6-6, the J gene TRBJ1-4; D gene uncertain. V dropped 0 bases and J dropped 7 bases, with 6 bases sitting between them. The CDR3 totals 13 residues. Germline loops: CDR1 MNHNY, CDR2 SVGAGI (reference sequence).

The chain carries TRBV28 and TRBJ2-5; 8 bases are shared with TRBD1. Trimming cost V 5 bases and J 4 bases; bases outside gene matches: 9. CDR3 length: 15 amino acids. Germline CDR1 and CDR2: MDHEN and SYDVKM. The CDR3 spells CASSTPSTGGETQYF. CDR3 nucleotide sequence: TGTGCCAGCAGTACTCCATCAACAGGGGGAGAGACCCAGTACTTC.

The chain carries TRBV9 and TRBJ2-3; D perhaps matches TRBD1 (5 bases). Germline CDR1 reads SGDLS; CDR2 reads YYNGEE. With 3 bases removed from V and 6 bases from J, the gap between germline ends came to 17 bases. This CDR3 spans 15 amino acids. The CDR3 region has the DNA TGTGCCAGCAGCGCAAACCTAGGGGAAGGGGATACGCAGTATTTT. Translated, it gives CASSANLGEGDTQYF.

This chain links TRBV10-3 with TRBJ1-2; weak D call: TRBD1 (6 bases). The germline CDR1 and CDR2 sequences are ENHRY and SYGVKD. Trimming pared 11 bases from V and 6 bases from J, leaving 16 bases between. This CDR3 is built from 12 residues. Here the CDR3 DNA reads TGTGCCTCCAGTGGGGGGCGCGATGGCTACACCTTC. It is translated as CASSGGRDGYTF.